Following are 26 T cell receptor beta chains from one sample sequenced in a study of shared clonotypes between healthy human individuals. Method: immunoSEQ multiplex PCR; TCRdb's copy keeps in-frame clones and lacks some. The table includes over 2 million clones, 85% to 95% detected once. What was sequenced was naive CD4+ T cells from PBMCs. Subset specified: CD45RA+ positively selected. The receptors originated from a man aged 18 to 30 in good health. Some clones in this sample may be carry-over from other donors' samples.

This clone showed up just once. The chain uses TRBV5-4 and TRBJ1-4; TRBD1 might be the D (6 bases). Per germline, CDR1 SGHNT and CDR2 YYREEE (reference sequence). The CDR3 is made up of 14 amino acids. V shed 2 bases and J shed 6 bases, with 11 bases lying between them. CDR3 in amino acids: CASSLWAGDEKLFF. CDR3 DNA: TGTGCCAGCAGCTTATGGGCAGGGGATGAAAAACTGTTTTTT.

This clone was recorded a few times. The gene calls are TRBV2 and TRBJ1-1; D uncertain. Germline V gene lookup returns CDR1 SNHLY and CDR2 FYNNEI. The CDR3 has 13 amino acids. V lost 5 bases and J lost 0, with 7 bases in between. CDR3 nucleotides: TGTGCCAGCAGTTCGGACCTGAACACTGAAGCTTTCTTT. Its translation: CASSSDLNTEAFF.

This chain uses TRBV4-2 with TRBJ1-2, with D possibly being TRBD1 (6 bases). Trimming took 1 base from V and 3 from J, leaving 9 bases between them. Germline loops: CDR1 LGHNA, CDR2 YNFKEQ. The CDR3 has 14 amino acids. DNA of the CDR3: TGTGCCAGCAGCCAAGTCGAGGGGGACTATGGCTACACCTTC. This sequence encodes CASSQVEGDYGYTF.

The chain links TRBV5-1 to TRBJ2-5, with D maybe TRBD1 (6 bases). V was pared by 7 bases and J by 1 base, with 14 bases between. CDR1 and CDR2 (germline): SGHRS, YFSETQ. The CDR3 is 14 residues long. This CDR3 is CASAPRDTQETQYF. The CDR3 DNA follows: TGCGCCAGCGCACCTCGGGACACCCAAGAGACCCAGTACTTC.

This chain connects TRBV2 to TRBJ1-3; weak D call: TRBD1 (6 bases). The CDR3 consists of 13 residues. The V end lost 6 bases, the J end lost 4 bases, and 10 bases lay between the germline ends. Germline CDR1 SNHLY, CDR2 FYNNEI. The DNA of the CDR3 is TGTGCCAGCAGGGACAGAGAAGGAAACACCATATATTTT. Amino acids: CASRDREGNTIYF.

This chain links TRBV10-2 with TRBJ1-1; no definite D call. The germline V gene has CDR1 WSHSY and CDR2 SAAADI. Trimming shortened V by 8 bases and J by 0 bases, and 16 bases separated the two germline ends. The CDR3 length is 15 residues. CDR3 DNA: TGCGCCAGCGCGGAGTCGGGCAGAATGAACACTGAAGCTTTCTTT. Protein product: CASAESGRMNTEAFF.

V and J are TRBV6-1 and TRBJ1-3, with D maybe TRBD1 (5 bases). The CDR3 consists of 16 residues. Trimming cost V 3 bases and J 2 bases, with 14 bases left between them. Per the germline V gene, CDR1 is MNHNS and CDR2 is SASEGT. The CDR3 region is CASSEGVLLTGNTIYF. CDR3 nucleotides: TGTGCCAGCAGTGAGGGGGTCTTACTCACTGGAAACACCATATATTTT.

This chain links TRBV30 with TRBJ1-1; D ambiguous. The CDR3 runs to 16 residues. Germline V gives CDR1 GTSNPN, CDR2 SVGIG (reference sequence). V gave up 3 bases and J gave up 4 bases, with 21 bases separating them. In nucleotides, the CDR3 is TGTGCCTGGAGGACTAGAACCCGGGAACCTGGCACTGAAGCTTTCTTT. This gives the protein CAWRTRTREPGTEAFF.

The chain links TRBV19 to TRBJ2-7; 11 bases fit TRBD2. Germline V gene data show CDR1 as LNHDA and CDR2 as SQIVND (reference sequence). This CDR3 contains 15 residues. V shed 3 bases and J 5 bases; nucleotides not matched to a gene: 6. CDR3 DNA sequence: TGTGCCAGTAGTATCGAGGCTAGCGGGAGGAACGAGCAGTACTTC. Residues: CASSIEASGRNEQYF.

V usage is TRBV5-1 and J usage is TRBJ2-3; 7 positions agree with TRBD2. J lost 4 bases, V lost 6 bases, and 5 bases had no gene match. CDR3 length: 13 amino acids. CDR1 is SGHRS and CDR2 is YFSETQ in the germline V gene. In DNA form, the CDR3 reads TGCGCCAGCAACCCGGGAGGTCCAGATACGCAGTATTTT. It specifies CASNPGGPDTQYF.

For the CDR3, the DNA is TGTGCCAGCAGCCCACTAGCTAGCACAGATACGCAGTATTTT. Translation: CASSPLASTDTQYF. The chain combines TRBV6-6 with TRBJ2-3; the D gene is possibly TRBD2 (6 bases). V was clipped by 6 bases and J by 0 bases, with 10 bases between them. The CDR3 spans 14 residues. Per the germline V gene, CDR1 is MNHNY and CDR2 is SVGAGI (reference sequence).

Only one count was recorded for this clone. J is TRBJ2-3 and V is TRBV5-1; 7 nucleotides agree with TRBD2. Germline V gene lookup returns CDR1 SGHRS and CDR2 YFSETQ. Trimming took 10 bases from V and 3 from J; bases not matched to a gene: 8. This CDR3 has 13 amino acids. The CDR3: CAGREAGTDTQYF. The CDR3 bases are TGCGCCGGCCGGGAGGCCGGGACAGATACGCAGTATTTT.

This rearrangement joins TRBV28 to TRBJ1-4; D perhaps matches TRBD1 (5 bases). Germline CDR1 MDHEN, CDR2 SYDVKM. V gave up 1 base and J gave up 0 bases, with 15 bases separating them. CDR3 length equals 18 residues. CDR3 residues: CASSLLGAVDATNEKLFF. As DNA, the CDR3 is TGTGCCAGCAGTTTATTAGGGGCGGTCGATGCAACTAATGAAAAACTGTTTTTT.

V is TRBV5-4 and J is TRBJ1-2; D not resolved. Trimming took 0 bases from V and 5 from J, leaving 5 bases between them. There are 12 residues in the CDR3. From germline, CDR1 is SGHNT and CDR2 YYREEE (reference sequence). This CDR3 reads CASSLDVYGYTF. The CDR3 nucleotides read TGTGCCAGCAGCTTGGACGTTTATGGCTACACCTTC.

V gene TRBV19 combines with J gene TRBJ2-1; D is possibly TRBD2 (6 bases). Germline V gene sequence: CDR1 LNHDA, CDR2 SQIVND (reference sequence). This CDR3 comprises 15 residues. The V end lost 6 bases, the J end lost 0 bases, and 12 bases lay between the germline ends. The CDR3 loop reads CASSPAGSSYNEQFF. CDR3 nucleotide sequence: TGTGCCAGTAGCCCCGCCGGGAGCTCCTACAATGAGCAGTTCTTC.

The genes are TRBV11-3 and TRBJ2-2; 7 nucleotides match TRBD1. Looked up from germline, CDR1 is SGHNT and CDR2 is YENEEA. J was trimmed by 6 bases and V by 5 bases; bases with no gene match: 9. The CDR3 loop spans 15 amino acids. This chain's CDR3 is CASSPRTGIAGELFF. In nucleotides, the CDR3 is TGTGCCAGCAGCCCGAGGACAGGTATCGCCGGGGAGCTGTTTTTT.

This clone appeared a few times. The chain is built from TRBV4-1 and TRBJ1-4; D gene unclear. Germline V gene data show CDR1 as MGHRA and CDR2 as YSYEKL. The CDR3 is made up of 12 amino acids. The V end was cut by 1 base, the J end by 8 bases, with 5 bases between. This chain's CDR3 is CASSQASEKLFF. The CDR3 DNA sequence: TGCGCCAGCAGCCAAGCTTCCGAAAAACTGTTTTTT.

J is TRBJ1-2 and V is TRBV18; D gene ambiguous. The CDR3 consists of 16 residues. V lost 3 bases and J lost 4, with 18 bases in between. CDR1 KGHSH and CDR2 LQKENI come from the germline V gene. CDR3 protein: CASSPVSGEALYGYTF. The CDR3 DNA follows: TGTGCCAGCTCACCGGTCTCCGGGGAGGCCCTCTATGGCTACACCTTC.

Comments on this clone: Different DNA sequences within this sample yield the same CDR3. This chain joins TRBV7-2 and TRBJ2-3; possible D gene TRBD2, 5 bases. With 5 bases removed from V and 3 bases from J, the gap between germline ends came to 9 bases. CDR1 and CDR2 from the germline V gene are SGHTA and FQGNSA. The CDR3 is 13 amino acids. The CDR3 bases are TGTGCCAGCAGCCCACGCGGGACAGATACGCAGTATTTT. This gives the protein CASSPRGTDTQYF.

The J gene is TRBJ2-4, the V gene TRBV9; D is uncertain. The germline V gene has CDR1 SGDLS and CDR2 YYNGEE. Deletions cut 0 bases from V and 9 bases from J, with 16 bases between. CDR3 length: 15 residues. The CDR3 sequence: CASSVGSGRQSIQYF. CDR3 bases: TGTGCCAGCAGCGTAGGGTCCGGACGCCAGAGCATTCAGTACTTC.

V and J are TRBV28 and TRBJ1-5; D ambiguous. Germline CDR1 and CDR2: MDHEN and SYDVKM. The V end lost 6 bases, the J end lost 2 bases, and 14 bases lay between the germline ends. CDR3 length: 15 amino acids. CDR3 loop: CASRPGSWGNQPQHF. CDR3 sequence (DNA): TGTGCCAGCAGACCCGGGTCCTGGGGCAATCAGCCCCAGCATTTT.

V is TRBV9 and J is TRBJ2-3; TRBD2 is a possible D gene (7 bases). V lost 0 bases and J 5 bases, leaving 13 bases between the germline ends. The CDR3 covers 15 residues. Germline V lookup: CDR1 SGDLS, CDR2 YYNGEE. The CDR3 reads CASSVASAGQDTQYF. The CDR3 nucleotides read TGTGCCAGCAGCGTAGCTTCAGCGGGACAAGATACGCAGTATTTT.

The rearrangement joins TRBV5-5 to TRBJ2-2; TRBD2 might be the D (6 bases). Trimming left V 5 bases short and J 0 bases short, with 11 bases between. The germline CDR1 and CDR2 sequences are SGHKS and YYEKEE (reference sequence). The CDR3 sequence is 15 residues long. CDR3 bases: TGTGCCAGCAGGTTAGCGGACCCGAACACCGGGGAGCTGTTTTTT. Its protein product is CASRLADPNTGELFF.

The rearrangement links TRBV6-1 to TRBJ2-3, with D perhaps TRBD2 (5 bases). The CDR3 consists of 14 residues. V was cut by 1 base and J by 3 bases, with 8 bases left in between. Germline loops: CDR1 MNHNS, CDR2 SASEGT. The CDR3 reads CASSEGTFTDTQYF. CDR3 DNA: TGTGCCAGCAGTGAAGGGACTTTTACAGATACGCAGTATTTT.

The chain links TRBV7-8 to TRBJ2-5, with D perhaps matching TRBD1 (6 bases). Looked up from germline, CDR1 is SGHVS and CDR2 is FQNEAQ. The CDR3 extends over 14 amino acids. Trimming pared 5 bases from V and 5 bases from J, leaving 15 bases between. Here the CDR3 DNA reads TGTGCCAGCAGCGGGGGACACCCGTCGGAGACCCAGTACTTC. Amino acids: CASSGGHPSETQYF.

To note about this clone: The sample contains more than one DNA sequence encoding this CDR3. The genes are TRBV18 and TRBJ1-1, with D uncertain. The germline V gene has CDR1 KGHSH and CDR2 LQKENI. V shed 3 bases and J shed 1 base, with 6 bases lying between them. The CDR3 extends over 13 amino acids. The CDR3 reads CASSPVANTEAFF. The CDR3 DNA follows: TGTGCCAGCTCACCCGTCGCGAACACTGAAGCTTTCTTT.